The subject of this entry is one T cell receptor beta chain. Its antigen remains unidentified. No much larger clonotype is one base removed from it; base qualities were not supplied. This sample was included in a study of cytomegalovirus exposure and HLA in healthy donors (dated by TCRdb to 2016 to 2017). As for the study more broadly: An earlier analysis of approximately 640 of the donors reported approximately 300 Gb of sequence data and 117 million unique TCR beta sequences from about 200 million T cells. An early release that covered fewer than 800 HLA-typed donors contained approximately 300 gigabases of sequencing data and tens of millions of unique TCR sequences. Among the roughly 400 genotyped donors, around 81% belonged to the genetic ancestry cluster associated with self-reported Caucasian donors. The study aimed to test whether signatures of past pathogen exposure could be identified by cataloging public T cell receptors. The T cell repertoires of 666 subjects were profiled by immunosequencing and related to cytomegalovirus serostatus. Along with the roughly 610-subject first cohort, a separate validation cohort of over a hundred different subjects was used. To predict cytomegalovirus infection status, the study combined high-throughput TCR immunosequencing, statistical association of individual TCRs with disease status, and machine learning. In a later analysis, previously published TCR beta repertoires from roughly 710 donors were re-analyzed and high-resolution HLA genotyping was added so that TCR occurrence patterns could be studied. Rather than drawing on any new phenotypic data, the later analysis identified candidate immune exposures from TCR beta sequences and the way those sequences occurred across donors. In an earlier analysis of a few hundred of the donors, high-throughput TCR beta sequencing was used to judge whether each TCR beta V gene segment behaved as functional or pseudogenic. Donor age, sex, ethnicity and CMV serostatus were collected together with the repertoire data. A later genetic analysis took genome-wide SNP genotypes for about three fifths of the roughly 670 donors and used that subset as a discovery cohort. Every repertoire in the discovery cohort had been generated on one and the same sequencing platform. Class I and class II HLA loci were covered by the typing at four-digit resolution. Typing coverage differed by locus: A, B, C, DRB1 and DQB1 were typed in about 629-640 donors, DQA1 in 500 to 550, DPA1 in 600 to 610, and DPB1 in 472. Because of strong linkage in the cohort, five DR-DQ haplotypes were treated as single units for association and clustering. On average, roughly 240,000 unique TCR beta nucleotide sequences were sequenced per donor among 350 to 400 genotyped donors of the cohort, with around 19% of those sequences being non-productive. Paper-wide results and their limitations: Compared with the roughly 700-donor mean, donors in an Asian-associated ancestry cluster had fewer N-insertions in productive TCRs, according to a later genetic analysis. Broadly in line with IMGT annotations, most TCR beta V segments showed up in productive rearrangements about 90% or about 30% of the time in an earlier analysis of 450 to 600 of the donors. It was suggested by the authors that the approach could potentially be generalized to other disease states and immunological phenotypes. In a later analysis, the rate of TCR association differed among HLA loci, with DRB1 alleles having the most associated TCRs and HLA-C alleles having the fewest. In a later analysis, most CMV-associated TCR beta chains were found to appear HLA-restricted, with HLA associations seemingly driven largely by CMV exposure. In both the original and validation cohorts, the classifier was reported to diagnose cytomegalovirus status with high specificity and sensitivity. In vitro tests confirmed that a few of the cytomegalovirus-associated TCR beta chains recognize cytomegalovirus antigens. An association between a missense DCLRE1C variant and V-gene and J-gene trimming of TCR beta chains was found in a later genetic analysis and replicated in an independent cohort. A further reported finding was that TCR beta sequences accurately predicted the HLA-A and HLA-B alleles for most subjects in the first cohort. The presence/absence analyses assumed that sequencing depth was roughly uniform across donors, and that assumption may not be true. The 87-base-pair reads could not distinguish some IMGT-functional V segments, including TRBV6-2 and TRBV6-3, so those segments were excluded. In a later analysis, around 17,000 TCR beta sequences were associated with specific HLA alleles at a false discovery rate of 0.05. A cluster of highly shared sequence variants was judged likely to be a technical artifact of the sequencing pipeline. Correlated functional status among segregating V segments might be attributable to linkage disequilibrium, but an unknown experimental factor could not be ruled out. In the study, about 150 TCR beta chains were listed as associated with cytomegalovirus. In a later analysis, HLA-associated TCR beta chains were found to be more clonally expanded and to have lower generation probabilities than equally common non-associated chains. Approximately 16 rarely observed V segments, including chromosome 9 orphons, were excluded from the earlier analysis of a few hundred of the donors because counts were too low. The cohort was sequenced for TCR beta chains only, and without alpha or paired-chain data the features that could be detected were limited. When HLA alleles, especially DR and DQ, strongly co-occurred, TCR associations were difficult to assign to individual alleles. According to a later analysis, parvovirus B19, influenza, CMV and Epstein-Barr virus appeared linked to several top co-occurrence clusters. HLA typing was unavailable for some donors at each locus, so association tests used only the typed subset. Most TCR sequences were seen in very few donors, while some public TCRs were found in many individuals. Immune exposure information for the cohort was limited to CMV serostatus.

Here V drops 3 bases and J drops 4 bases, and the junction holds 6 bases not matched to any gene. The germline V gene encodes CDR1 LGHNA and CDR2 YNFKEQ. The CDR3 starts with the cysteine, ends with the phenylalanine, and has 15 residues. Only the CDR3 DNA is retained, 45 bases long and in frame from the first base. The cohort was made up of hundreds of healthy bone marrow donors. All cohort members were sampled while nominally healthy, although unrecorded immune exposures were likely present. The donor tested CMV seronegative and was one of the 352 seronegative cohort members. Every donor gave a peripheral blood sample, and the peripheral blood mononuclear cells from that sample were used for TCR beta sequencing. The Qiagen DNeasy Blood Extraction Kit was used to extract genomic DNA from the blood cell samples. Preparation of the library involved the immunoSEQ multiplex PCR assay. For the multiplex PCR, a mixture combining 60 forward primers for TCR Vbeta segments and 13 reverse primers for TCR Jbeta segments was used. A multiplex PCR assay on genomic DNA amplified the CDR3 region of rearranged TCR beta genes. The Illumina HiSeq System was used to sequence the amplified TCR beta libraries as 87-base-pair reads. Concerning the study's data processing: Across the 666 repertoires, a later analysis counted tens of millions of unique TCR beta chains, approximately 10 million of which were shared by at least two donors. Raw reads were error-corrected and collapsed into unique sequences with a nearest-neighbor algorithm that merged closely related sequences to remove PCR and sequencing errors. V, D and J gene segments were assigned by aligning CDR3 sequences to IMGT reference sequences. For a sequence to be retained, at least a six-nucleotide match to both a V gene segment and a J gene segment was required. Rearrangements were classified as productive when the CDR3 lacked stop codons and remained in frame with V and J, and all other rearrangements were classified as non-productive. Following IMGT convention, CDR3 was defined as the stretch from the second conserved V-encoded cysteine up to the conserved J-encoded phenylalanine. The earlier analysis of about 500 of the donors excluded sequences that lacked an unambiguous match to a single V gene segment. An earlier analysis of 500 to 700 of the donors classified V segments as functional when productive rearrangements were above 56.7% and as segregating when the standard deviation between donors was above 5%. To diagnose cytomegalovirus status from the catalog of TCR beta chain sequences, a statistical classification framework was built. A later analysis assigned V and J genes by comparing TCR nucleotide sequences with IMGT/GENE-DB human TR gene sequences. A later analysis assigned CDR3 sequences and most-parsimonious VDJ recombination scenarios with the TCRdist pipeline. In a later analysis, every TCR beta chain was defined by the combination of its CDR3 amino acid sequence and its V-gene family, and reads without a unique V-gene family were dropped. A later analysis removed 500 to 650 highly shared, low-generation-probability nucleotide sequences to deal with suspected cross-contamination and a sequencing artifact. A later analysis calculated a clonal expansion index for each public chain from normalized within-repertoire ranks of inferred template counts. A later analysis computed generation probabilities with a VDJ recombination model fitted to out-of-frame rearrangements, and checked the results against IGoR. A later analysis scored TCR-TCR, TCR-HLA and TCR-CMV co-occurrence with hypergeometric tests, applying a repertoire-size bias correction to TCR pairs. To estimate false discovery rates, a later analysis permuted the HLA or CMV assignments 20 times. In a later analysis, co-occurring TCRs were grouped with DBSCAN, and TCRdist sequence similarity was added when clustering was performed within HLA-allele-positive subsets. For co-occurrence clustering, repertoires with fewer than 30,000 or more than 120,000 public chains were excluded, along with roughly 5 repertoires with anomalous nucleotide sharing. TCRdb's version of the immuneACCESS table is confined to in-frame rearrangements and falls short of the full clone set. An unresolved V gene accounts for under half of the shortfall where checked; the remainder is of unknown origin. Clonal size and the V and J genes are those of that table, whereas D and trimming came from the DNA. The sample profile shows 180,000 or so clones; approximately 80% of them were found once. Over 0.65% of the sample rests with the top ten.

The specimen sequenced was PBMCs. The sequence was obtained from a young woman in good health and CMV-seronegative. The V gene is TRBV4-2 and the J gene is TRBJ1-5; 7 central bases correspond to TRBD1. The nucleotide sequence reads TGTGCCAGCAGCCACTCCGACAGGGATAATCAGCCCCAGCATTTT. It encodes CASSHSDRDNQPQHF.